One and the same sample provided the 9 T cell receptor beta chains below, sequenced in a study of beta chain features in type 1 diabetes. Whole-study findings and limits: Shortening of TCRB CDR3s, moderate but significant, appeared in all four CD4+ subsets of Type 1 diabetes patients.

Expressed TCRB transcripts were sequenced because the entire RNA isolate underwent reverse transcription. TCRdb's copy holds only in-frame clones and misses some; the assay was immunoSEQ multiplex PCR. The top ten hold about 0.015% of the sample, which has 300,000 or so clones, about 13% seen once. These receptors are not linked to any known antigen. The sample was naive CD4+ T cells from blood. The receptors originated from a woman younger than 35 with type 1 diabetes.

This clone has more than one count but fewer than ten. This rearrangement joins TRBV18 to TRBJ2-1; tentative D call: TRBD2 (5 bases). The CDR3 loop spans 14 amino acids. Trimming removed 3 bases at V and 6 bases at J, with 12 bases between. CDR1 and CDR2 from the germline V gene are KGHSH and LQKENI. The CDR3 region is CASSPLDSGNEQFF. CDR3 bases: TGTGCCAGCTCACCGCTGGACTCGGGCAATGAGCAGTTCTTC. Supplemented by reference TRBV18 and TRBJ2-1, the full variable domain reads NAGVMQNPRHLVRRRGQEARLRCSPMKGHSHVYWYRQLPEEGLKFMVYLQKENIIDESGMPKERFSAEFPKEGPSILRIQQVVRGDSAAYFCASSPLDSGNEQFFGPGTRLTVL.

This chain uses TRBV7-2 with TRBJ2-1; 16 bases fit TRBD2. The CDR3 length is 17 residues. The ends lost 6 bases at V and 6 bases at J; junction bases unmatched: 8. The germline CDR1 and CDR2 sequences are SGHTA and FQGNSA. In nucleotides, the CDR3 is TGTGCCAGCAGACCTACCGGGACTAGCGGGGGGGTCAATGAGCAGTTCTTC. Its protein product is CASRPTGTSGGVNEQFF.

Comments on this clone: The same CDR3 arises from other DNA sequences in this sample as well. The CDR3: CASSLGQGSTDTQYF. CDR3 nucleotide sequence: TGCGCCAGCAGCTTGGGGCAGGGCAGCACAGATACGCAGTATTTT. The gene calls are TRBV5-1 and TRBJ2-3; D may be TRBD1 (5 bases). CDR3 length equals 15 residues. Trimming shortened V by 0 bases and J by 0 bases, and 8 bases separated the two germline ends. Germline loops: CDR1 SGHRS, CDR2 YFSETQ.

This chain links TRBV25-1 with TRBJ2-1, with 10 bases lining up with TRBD1. There are 18 residues in the CDR3. Germline trimming cut 1 base from V and 3 bases from J; bases unmatched to any gene: 9. Germline V gives CDR1 MGHDK, CDR2 SYGVNS. The CDR3 region is CASSEFPGTGEDYNEQFF. The CDR3 coding sequence is TGTGCCAGCAGTGAATTCCCCGGGACAGGGGAGGACTACAATGAGCAGTTCTTC.

Here the CDR3 reads CASSRQTGFTYEQYF. The DNA for the CDR3 is TGTGCCAGCAGCCGGCAGACAGGGTTTACCTACGAGCAGTACTTC. This chain connects TRBV14 to TRBJ2-7; 7 nucleotides match TRBD1. The CDR3 covers 15 residues. Germline CDR1 SGHDN, CDR2 FVKESK. The J segment lost 2 bases and the V segment lost 4 bases, leaving 8 bases of the junction unmatched.

V and J are TRBV6-5 and TRBJ2-1; no clear D. V was shortened by 4 bases and J by 1 base, with 8 bases between the two germline ends. CDR1 is MNHEY and CDR2 is SVGAGI in the germline V gene. CDR3 length equals 14 residues. The CDR3 is CASSSRHSYNEQFF. Written as DNA, the CDR3 is TGTGCCAGCAGTTCGAGACATTCCTACAATGAGCAGTTCTTC.

This clone showed up just a few times. The identical CDR3 is also encoded by other nucleotide sequences in the sample. The rearrangement joins TRBV20-1 to TRBJ2-2; D gene ambiguous. The germline CDR1 and CDR2 sequences are DFQATT and SNEGSKA (reference sequence). Trimming stripped 3 bases from V and 4 bases from J, with 3 bases between. This CDR3 spans 11 amino acids. The CDR3 protein is CSASGTGELFF. The CDR3 DNA follows: TGCAGTGCTAGCGGCACCGGGGAGCTGTTTTTT.

Only a few counts were recorded for this clone. This chain's CDR3 is CASSLEPSGTNEQYF. CDR3 coding DNA: TGCGCCAGCAGCTTGGAGCCTAGCGGGACCAACGAGCAGTACTTC. The V and J genes are TRBV5-1 and TRBJ2-7; TRBD2 aligns across 9 bases. This CDR3 is built from 15 residues. The V gene's germline CDR1 is SGHRS and CDR2 YFSETQ. The V segment lost 0 bases and the J segment 5 bases; nucleotides outside the gene matches: 6.

The chain joins TRBV9 to TRBJ2-3; 9 bases fit TRBD2. There are 16 residues in the CDR3. V dropped 0 bases and J dropped 2; count of bases not matched to a gene: 4. Looked up from germline, CDR1 is SGDLS and CDR2 is YYNGEE. The CDR3 reads CASSVGVAGATDTQYF. CDR3 sequence (DNA): TGTGCCAGCAGCGTAGGAGTAGCGGGAGCCACAGATACGCAGTATTTT.